The 28 T cell receptor beta chains listed next were all sequenced from one sample in a study of blood T cell repertoires in COVID-19. Some clones are missing from TCRdb's copy, which holds only in-frame ones; the method was immunoSEQ multiplex PCR. Of around 130,000 clones in the sample, around 83% were seen once. Material for sequencing was peripheral blood. Receptors originate from a human donor in a cohort sampled during active COVID-19.

The sample holds one count of this clone. The chain has TRBV11-1 and TRBJ2-5, with D perhaps matching TRBD2 (7 bases). V was shortened by 5 bases and J by 3 bases, with 13 bases between the two germline ends. This CDR3 has 14 residues. Germline V gene lookup returns CDR1 SGHAT and CDR2 FQDESV (reference sequence). The CDR3 here is CASSTRGGEETQYF. The CDR3 DNA sequence: TGTGCCAGCAGCACAAGGGGGGGGGAAGAGACCCAGTACTTC.

The gene calls are TRBV12-3 or TRBV12-4 and TRBJ2-1, with unresolved D. Trimming stripped 5 bases from V and 7 bases from J, with 12 bases between. The CDR3 totals 13 residues. The CDR3 sequence is CASSIGFRNEQFF. In DNA form, the CDR3 reads TGTGCCAGCAGTATCGGATTCAGGAATGAGCAGTTCTTC.

This rearrangement joins TRBV19 to TRBJ2-7; 8 positions match TRBD1. Germline V gene data show CDR1 as LNHDA and CDR2 as SQIVND (reference sequence). CDR3 length equals 13 residues. J gave up 6 bases and V 3 bases, and 4 bases lay outside the gene matches. The CDR3 DNA reads TGTGCCAGTAGTATGCGGACAGGGACCGAGCAGTACGTC. Protein: CASSMRTGTEQYV.

CDR3 sequence reads: CASSLAAGGEAFF. In DNA, the CDR3 is TGTGCCAGCAGCTTAGCGGCGGGGGGGGAAGCTTTCTTT. The chain carries TRBV7-2 and TRBJ1-1; D possibly corresponds to TRBD1 (5 bases). The ends were cut back, 0 bases at V and 8 bases at J, with 10 bases in the middle. The germline V gene has CDR1 SGHTA and CDR2 FQGNSA. The CDR3 is 13 residues long.

The gene calls are TRBV19 and TRBJ1-2, with D uncertain. This CDR3 region has 15 residues. Germline CDR1 and CDR2: LNHDA and SQIVND (reference sequence). Trimming cost V 0 bases and J 6 bases, with 14 bases left between them. The CDR3 region is CASSIDLLGGNGYTF. The CDR3 DNA is TGTGCCAGTAGTATAGATCTATTGGGAGGGAATGGCTACACCTTC.

V gene TRBV19 combines with J gene TRBJ2-1, with a possible D match to TRBD2 (6 bases). Looked up from germline, CDR1 is LNHDA and CDR2 is SQIVND (reference sequence). V was shortened by 2 bases and J by 2 bases, with 10 bases between the two germline ends. This CDR3 is 15 amino acids long. CDR3 bases: TGTGCCAGTAGTATACGGGGCGGGACCTACAATGAGCAGTTCTTC. Translated: CASSIRGGTYNEQFF.

J is TRBJ2-5 and V is TRBV9, with D possibly matching TRBD1 (6 bases). V was shortened by 0 bases and J by 5 bases, with 14 bases between the two germline ends. The CDR3 has 15 amino acids. Germline V gene lookup returns CDR1 SGDLS and CDR2 YYNGEE. The CDR3, as DNA: TGTGCCAGCAGCGTAGTGGCTGGCCAGGGGGAGACCCAGTACTTC. Translation: CASSVVAGQGETQYF. Full variable domain (rest looked up from reference TRBV9 and TRBJ2-5): DSGVTQTPKHLITATGQRVTLRCSPRSGDLSVYWYQQSLDQGLQFLIQYYNGEERAKGNILERFSAQQFPDLHSELNLSSLELGDSALYFCASSVVAGQGETQYFGPGTRLLVL.

The CDR3 DNA reads as TGTGCCAGCAGCCGTGGAGCTAACTATGGCTACACCTTC. Translated: CASSRGANYGYTF. This chain uses TRBV3-1 (or the pseudogene TRBV3-2) with TRBJ1-2; D remains ambiguous. Per germline, CDR1 LGHDT and CDR2 YNNKEL (reference sequence). Trimming shortened V by 4 bases and J by 0 bases, and 6 bases separated the two germline ends. The CDR3 totals 13 residues.

The gene calls are TRBV6-5 and TRBJ2-1; D might be TRBD2 (5 bases). This CDR3 comprises 15 residues. V gave up 6 bases and J gave up 6 bases, with 18 bases separating them. Germline CDR1 reads MNHEY; CDR2 reads SVGAGI. The CDR3 is CASRAAHTTPNEQFF. CDR3 in DNA: TGTGCCAGCAGAGCGGCCCATACCACCCCCAATGAGCAGTTCTTC.

V is TRBV7-2 and J is TRBJ2-4; 8 nucleotides align to TRBD2. Germline loops: CDR1 SGHTA, CDR2 FQGNSA. The CDR3 covers 15 residues. The V segment lost 5 bases and the J segment 0 bases; nucleotides outside the gene matches: 3. Here the CDR3 reads CASSPGGIAKNIQYF. The CDR3 DNA reads as TGTGCCAGCAGCCCGGGGGGGATAGCCAAAAACATTCAGTACTTC.

This clone was seen a single time. The chain combines TRBV28 with TRBJ1-5; D call uncertain. CDR3 length: 12 amino acids. V shed 4 bases and J shed 10 bases, with 11 bases lying between them. Looked up from germline, CDR1 is MDHEN and CDR2 is SYDVKM. CDR3 sequence (DNA): TGTGCCAGCAGTTCCTCGGGTGGTCCCCAGCATTTT. Translating gives CASSSSGGPQHF.

The rearrangement uses TRBV5-4 and TRBJ1-2; D is unclear. The length of the CDR3 is 17 residues. The V end lost 5 bases, the J end lost 3 bases, and 23 bases lay between the germline ends. CDR1 SGHNT and CDR2 YYREEE come from the germline V gene (reference sequence). The CDR3 reads CASRLSGSAPRDYGYTF. The CDR3 nucleotides are TGTGCCAGCAGACTATCGGGATCAGCGCCAAGAGACTATGGCTACACCTTC.

The chain is built from TRBV6-5 and TRBJ1-1; 7 nucleotides match TRBD1. Germline V gene data show CDR1 as MNHEY and CDR2 as SVGAGI. This CDR3 spans 13 amino acids. V lost 6 bases to trimming and J lost 6 bases; unmatched junction nucleotides: 7. The CDR3 is CASSTDQGAEAFF. The CDR3 nucleotides are TGTGCCAGCAGCACAGACCAGGGGGCTGAAGCTTTCTTT.

V and J are TRBV19 and TRBJ1-1; D perhaps matches TRBD1 (5 bases). The CDR3 spans 14 residues. Germline V gene sequence: CDR1 LNHDA, CDR2 SQIVND (reference sequence). Between the trimmed V and J ends, which lost 3 bases and 2 bases, there was a span of 10 bases. CDR3 DNA sequence: TGTGCCAGTAGTATTTCCAGGGCAAACACTGAAGCTTTCTTT. Its translation: CASSISRANTEAFF.

The chain links TRBV9 to TRBJ1-3; tentatively, D is TRBD1 (5 bases). V was shortened by 3 bases and J by 0 bases, with 13 bases between the two germline ends. Germline-derived CDR1 and CDR2 are SGDLS and YYNGEE. This CDR3 spans 16 amino acids. For the CDR3, the DNA is TGTGCCAGCAGCGCTGGGGCGGGACCCTCTGGAAACACCATATATTTT. Amino acid sequence: CASSAGAGPSGNTIYF.

This clone came up a few times. The chain recombines TRBV14 with TRBJ1-1; D not resolved. V dropped 4 bases and J dropped 1 base, with 13 bases sitting between them. CDR1 SGHDN and CDR2 FVKESK come from the germline V gene. This CDR3 spans 15 amino acids. CDR3 nucleotide sequence: TGTGCCAGCAGCCGGGAGGGCACGAGGAACACTGAAGCTTTCTTT. Its translation: CASSREGTRNTEAFF.

The rearrangement links TRBV18 to TRBJ1-1, with D hard to call. CDR3 size: 15 residues. Germline V gene lookup returns CDR1 KGHSH and CDR2 LQKENI. Trimming took 3 bases from V and 2 from J, leaving 13 bases between them. This CDR3 is CASSPPVGRNTEAFF. DNA of the CDR3: TGTGCCAGCTCACCCCCGGTAGGGAGAAACACTGAAGCTTTCTTT.

CDR3 region: CASSPSAQGGAAQHF. CDR3 coding DNA: TGTGCCAGCAGCCCTAGTGCACAGGGGGGAGCGGCCCAGCATTTT. J is TRBJ1-5 and V is TRBV7-3; 8 positions agree with TRBD1. The J segment lost 11 bases and the V segment lost 5 bases, leaving 14 bases of the junction unmatched. The CDR3 has 15 residues. Looked up from germline, CDR1 is SGHTA and CDR2 is FQGTGA.

This sequence joins TRBV4-1 and TRBJ1-1; 7 bases fit TRBD1. This CDR3 has 14 amino acids. Germline V gene lookup returns CDR1 MGHRA and CDR2 YSYEKL. V was pared by 1 base and J by 7 bases, with 6 bases of the junction left unmatched. The CDR3, as DNA: TGCGCCAGCAGCCAAGCGACAGGGCCTAGTGAAGCTTTCTTT. It encodes CASSQATGPSEAFF.

Here the CDR3 reads CASSQKIEGAGNTIYF. CDR3 sequence (DNA): TGCGCCAGCAGCCAGAAGATCGAGGGAGCTGGAAACACCATATATTTT. The rearrangement uses TRBV4-3 and TRBJ1-3; D is unclear. Germline V gives CDR1 LGHNA, CDR2 YSLEER. The V end lost 3 bases, the J end lost 2 bases, and 14 bases lay between the germline ends. The length of the CDR3 is 16 residues.

The chain uses TRBV24-1 and TRBJ1-1; tentative D call: TRBD1 (6 bases). V was trimmed by 12 bases and J by 2 bases, leaving 18 bases between them. Per germline, CDR1 KGHDR and CDR2 SFDVKD. This CDR3 region has 14 residues. In DNA, the CDR3 is TGTGCCTTTAAGGGGGTGAACAACAACACTGAAGCTTTCTTT. Amino acids: CAFKGVNNNTEAFF.

This clone was seen a few times. This rearrangement joins TRBV6-5 to TRBJ1-2; tentatively, D is TRBD1 (6 bases). This CDR3 spans 14 amino acids. The ends were cut back, 5 bases at V and 3 bases at J, with 13 bases in the middle. Germline V lookup: CDR1 MNHEY, CDR2 SVGAGI. The CDR3 nucleotides read TGTGCCAGCAGTACAAGACAGGTCCACTATGGCTACACCTTC. Translation: CASSTRQVHYGYTF.

This clone was recorded only once. J is TRBJ2-7 and V is TRBV5-8; D gene ambiguous. The length of the CDR3 is 14 residues. Between the trimmed V and J ends, which lost 0 bases and 2 bases, there was a span of 9 bases. Germline CDR1 is SGHTS and CDR2 is YDEGEE. The CDR3 protein is CASSLVVPTYEQYF. Here the CDR3 DNA reads TGTGCCAGCAGCTTGGTAGTACCGACCTACGAGCAGTACTTC.

V gene TRBV19 combines with J gene TRBJ1-1, with 7 positions matching TRBD1. The CDR3 covers 12 residues. The trim removed 7 bases at V and 10 bases at J, leaving 9 bases unmatched. The V gene's germline CDR1 is LNHDA and CDR2 SQIVND (reference sequence). CDR3 DNA: TGTGCCAGTAATATCAGGGGGGATTCAGCTTTCTTT. It yields the protein CASNIRGDSAFF. Full variable domain (rest looked up from reference TRBV19 and TRBJ1-1): DGGITQSPKYLFRKEGQNVTLSCEQNLNHDAMYWYRQDPGQGLRLIYYSQIVNDFQKGDIAEGYSVSREKKESFPLTVTSAQKNPTAFYLCASNIRGDSAFFGQGTRLTVV.

The chain carries TRBV19 and TRBJ1-1; TRBD1 agrees at 7 bases. The CDR3 covers 15 residues. Trimming cost V 4 bases and J 3 bases; bases outside gene matches: 8. Looked up from germline, CDR1 is LNHDA and CDR2 is SQIVND (reference sequence). CDR3 nucleotides: TGTGCCAGTAGTAGGCTCGGGACAGACCACACTGAAGCTTTCTTT. Translated: CASSRLGTDHTEAFF.

This chain uses TRBV5-5 with TRBJ1-4; 9 bases line up with TRBD1. J lost 4 bases, V lost 4 bases, and 11 bases had no gene match. The CDR3 loop spans 17 amino acids. Germline-derived CDR1 and CDR2 are SGHKS and YYEKEE (reference sequence). CDR3 sequence: CASSAAGTGSLNEKLFF. CDR3 nucleotide sequence: TGTGCCAGCAGCGCCGCCGGGACAGGGTCCCTTAATGAAAAACTGTTTTTT.

V and J are TRBV25-1 and TRBJ1-1; TRBD1 might be the D (6 bases). CDR3 length equals 14 residues. Trimming removed 6 bases from V and 0 bases from J, with 11 bases in between. The germline gives CDR1 MGHDK, CDR2 SYGVNS. The CDR3, as DNA: TGTGCCAGCAGCCGGGAGGGGGTGAACACTGAAGCTTTCTTT. Protein sequence: CASSREGVNTEAFF.

V usage is TRBV5-1 and J usage is TRBJ2-2, with 7 bases matching TRBD1. CDR1 and CDR2 (germline): SGHRS, YFSETQ. V was pared by 4 bases and J by 0 bases, with 12 bases of the junction left unmatched. This CDR3 is 18 amino acids long. The DNA of the CDR3 is TGCGCCAGCAGCCAACCGAAAACCGGGACAGCGAACACCGGGGAGCTGTTTTTT. Translation gives CASSQPKTGTANTGELFF.